This T cell receptor beta chain stems from a study of regulatory T cells in long-lasting Graves disease. CDR1 is MGHRA and CDR2 is YSYEKL in the germline V gene. This CDR3 spans 17 amino acids. Trimming at V came to 3 bases and at J to 2 bases, leaving 9 bases not matched to a gene. Time point here: newly diagnosed GD, antithyroid drugs for less than 3 months. With RNA extracted from PBMCs as input, the TCR library was made. Study findings and constraints: Blood alone, not thyroid tissue, was studied.

Arm-PCR of CDR3 regions and iRepertoire HTBI primers were used to build TCR beta libraries. MiXCR, applied by TCRdb to the multiplex PCR reads, yields one record per CDR3 protein. The sample includes 550,000 to 650,000 distinct CDR3 sequences, more than 15% of them seen just once. This clonotype was seen at least ten times. Its matching antigen is unknown. The sample was also reused in another study, on T cells in Graves' hyperthyroidism and ophthalmopathy.

The gene calls are TRBV4-1 and TRBJ2-7, with TRBD1 identical over 11 bases. The sequence came from a man between 18 and 35 years old with Graves disease. The starting material was peripheral blood mononuclear cells (PBMCs), obtained at new diagnosis, from a patient treated with antithyroid drugs. The CDR3 DNA is TGCGCCAGCAGCCATCTAGCCGGGACAGGGGGACCCTACGAGCAGTACTTC. This translates into CASSHLAGTGGPYEQYF.